Listed here is a single TCR beta chain. The target antigen is unknown. These data originate in a study of shared clonotypes between healthy human individuals. Study in general: A donor's plate count was three for CD4 naive and three for CD4 memory; CD8 naive had two and CD8 memory one.

TCRdb keeps only in-frame clones here, not all; method: immunoSEQ multiplex PCR. This table holds over a million clones, 70% to 80% found once. The study's findings and limits: A small donor pool kept down the genetic and exposure-history diversity that was represented.

The CDR3 runs 15 residues. The V end lost 1 base, the J end lost 0 bases, and 10 bases lay between the germline ends. The germline V gene encodes CDR1 SGHVS and CDR2 FQNEAQ. Each donor was a Caucasian adult residing in Nashville, Tennessee. This TCR derives from a man aged 18 to 35 in good health. Some clones in this sample may be carry-over from other donors' samples. What was sequenced was memory CD4+ T cells from PBMCs. The subset was: CD45RA-negative fraction. The chain uses TRBV7-8 and TRBJ2-7; D is unclear. The CDR3 DNA sequence: TGTGCCAGCAGCTTAGAGGTCGGCAGCTCCTACGAGCAGTACTTC. Its protein product is CASSLEVGSSYEQYF.